Detailed here is one T cell receptor beta chain. Its antigen is as yet unknown. The sample comes from a study of T cells expressing NK-cell markers. Study-level background: Underlying the TCR beta repertoires were sorted CD3+CD56+NKG2C+, CD3+CD56+NKG2C- and CD3+CD56-NKG2C+ T cells. Findings and caveats of the study: Dominant NKG2C+ clonotypes accounted for about 1.0-8% of CD8+ T cells in six donors.

This CDR3 contains 13 residues. TCRdb reanalyzed the 5' RACE reads, giving one entry per CDR3 protein sequence and no DNA. The sample totals some 390,000 distinct CDR3 sequences. The TCR sequence derives from a woman aged 45-65 years in good health. The specimen was blood T cells: a sorted CD56 or NKG2C T cell subset, CD4+ or CD8+ T cells, or bulk PBMC T cells (not recorded which). The chain recombines TRBV12-3 or TRBV12-4 with TRBJ2-5. This CDR3 is CASSLALAETQYF.